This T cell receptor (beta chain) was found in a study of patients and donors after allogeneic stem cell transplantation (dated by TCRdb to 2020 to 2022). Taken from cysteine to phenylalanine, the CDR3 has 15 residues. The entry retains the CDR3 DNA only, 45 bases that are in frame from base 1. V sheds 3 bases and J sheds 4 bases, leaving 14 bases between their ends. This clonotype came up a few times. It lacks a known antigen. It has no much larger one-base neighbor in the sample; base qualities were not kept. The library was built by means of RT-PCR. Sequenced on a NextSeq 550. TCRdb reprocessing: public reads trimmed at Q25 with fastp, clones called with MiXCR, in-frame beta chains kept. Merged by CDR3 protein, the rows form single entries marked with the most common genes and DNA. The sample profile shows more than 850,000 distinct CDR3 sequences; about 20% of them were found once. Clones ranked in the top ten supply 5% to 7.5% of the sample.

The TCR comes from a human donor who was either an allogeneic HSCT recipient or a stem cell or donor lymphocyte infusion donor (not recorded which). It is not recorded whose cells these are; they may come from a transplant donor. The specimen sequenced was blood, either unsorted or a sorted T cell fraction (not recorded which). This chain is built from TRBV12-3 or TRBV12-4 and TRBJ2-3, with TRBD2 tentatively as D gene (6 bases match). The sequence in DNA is TGTGCCAGCAGTTTGGGGGACTTTGGGGCAGATACGCAGTATTTT. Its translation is CASSLGDFGADTQYF.